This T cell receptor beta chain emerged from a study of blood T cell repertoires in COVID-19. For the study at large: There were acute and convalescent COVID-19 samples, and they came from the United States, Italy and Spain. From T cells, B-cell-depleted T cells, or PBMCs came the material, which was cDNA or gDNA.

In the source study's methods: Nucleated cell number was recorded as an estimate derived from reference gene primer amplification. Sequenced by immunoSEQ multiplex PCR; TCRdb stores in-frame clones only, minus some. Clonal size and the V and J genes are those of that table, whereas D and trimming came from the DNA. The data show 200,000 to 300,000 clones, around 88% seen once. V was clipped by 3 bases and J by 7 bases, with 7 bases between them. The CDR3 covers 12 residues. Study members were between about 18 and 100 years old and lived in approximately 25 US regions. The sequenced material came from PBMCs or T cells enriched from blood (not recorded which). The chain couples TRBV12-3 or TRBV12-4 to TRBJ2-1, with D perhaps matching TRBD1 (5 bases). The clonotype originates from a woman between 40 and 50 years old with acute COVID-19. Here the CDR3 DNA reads TGTGCCAGCAGTTTTCCAGGGAATGAGCAGTTCTTC. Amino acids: CASSFPGNEQFF.